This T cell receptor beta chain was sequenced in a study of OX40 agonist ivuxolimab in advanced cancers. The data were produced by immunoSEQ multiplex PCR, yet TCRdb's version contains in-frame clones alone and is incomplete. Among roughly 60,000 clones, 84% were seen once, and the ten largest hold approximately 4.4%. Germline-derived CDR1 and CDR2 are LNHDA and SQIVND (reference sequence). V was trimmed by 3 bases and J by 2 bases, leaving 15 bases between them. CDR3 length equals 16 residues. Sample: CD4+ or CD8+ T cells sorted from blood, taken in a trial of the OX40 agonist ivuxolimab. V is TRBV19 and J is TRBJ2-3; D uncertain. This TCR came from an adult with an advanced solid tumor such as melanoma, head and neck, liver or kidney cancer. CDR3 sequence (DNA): TGTGCCAGTAGTATGGCCCGAACACCCTACACAGATACGCAGTATTTT. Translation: CASSMARTPYTDTQYF.